This T cell receptor beta chain stems from a study of blood T cell repertoires in COVID-19. Study details: The United States, Italy and Spain supplied acute and convalescent COVID-19 samples. Sources were T cells, B-cell-depleted T cells, or PBMCs; the material itself was cDNA or gDNA.

As originally analysed: The authors estimated nucleated cell counts from reference gene primer amplification. Clones were read by immunoSEQ multiplex PCR, and TCRdb kept only the in-frame ones, dropping some. V and J calls plus clone size are reproduced from that table; the DNA served to infer D and trimming. The sample includes approximately 91,000 clones, around 79% of them seen just once. Germline V CDR1 and CDR2: MNHNS, SASEGT. This CDR3 is 16 amino acids long. The V and J ends lost 2 bases and 0 bases respectively, with 10 bases between them. This clone was seen only a few times. This chain links TRBV6-1 with TRBJ1-4; D unresolved. The clonotype originates from an elderly woman with acute or convalescent COVID-19. The source material was peripheral blood. The DNA for the CDR3 is TGTGCCAGCAGTGAACTTTCCCGGTCAACTAATGAAAAACTGTTTTTT. It codes for CASSELSRSTNEKLFF.